This T cell receptor beta chain was sequenced for a study of T cell repertoires in cytomegalovirus infection. In the case of this clonotype: Its antigen is not identified.

TCRdb reanalysed the reads using MiXCR and keeps one entry per CDR3 protein. The sample gives over 100,000 distinct CDR3 sequences, roughly 30% of which show up once; about 81% is in the top ten. CDR3 length equals 14 residues. Trimming removed 6 bases at V and 7 bases at J, with 18 bases between. Germline V gene sequence: CDR1 DFQATT, CDR2 SNEGSKA (reference sequence). The origin of this receptor is a human donor in good health (CMV status not recorded). Some clones in this sample may be carry-over from other donors' samples. The sequencing used CD8+ T cells from cultured PBMCs, collected from culture after CMV antigen stimulation. This sequence joins TRBV20-1 and TRBJ1-4, with D possibly being TRBD1 (5 bases). CDR3 loop: CSAKDISGAEKLFF. The DNA for the CDR3 is TGCAGTGCAAAGGACATCAGCGGGGCTGAAAAACTGTTTTTT.